The sequence of this TCR beta chain was determined in a study of T-cell memory formation after mild COVID-19 (dated by TCRdb to the early 2020s). As for the study more broadly: TCR sequence clusters from the two donors were found to be largely donor specific. The cohort comprised two young, previously healthy adult volunteers, one female and one male. In a couple of donors, T-cell clones that expanded and contracted after mild COVID-19 were followed by sequencing TCRalpha and TCRbeta repertoires longitudinally. The research as a whole found: Clones that contracted from day 15 to 85 showed balanced CD4/CD8 phenotypes, whereas a second wave of clones that expanded from day 15 to 37 leaned towards CD4+. Contracting CD4+ clones were located mainly in the CM and EM memory subsets, whereas CD8+ clones were found to be enriched in EMRA. Some responding clones were detected in pre-infection memory, which suggested that pre-existing cross-reactive memory T cells had joined the SARS-CoV-2 response. Only two mild cases were covered in the study, and larger cohorts including severe cases with pre-infection samples were considered necessary. The second-wave clones that peaked on day 37 were not confirmed to be SARS-CoV-2 specific.

This clonotype was seen only a few times. Its antigen target is currently unknown. Per-base quality was not reported, and no clone a single base away is much larger than it. Clipping removes 4 bases from V and 6 bases from J, with 3 as the unmatched junction base count. CDR3 length: 15 amino acids, cysteine to phenylalanine. Here the CDR3 DNA is all that survives: 45 bases in frame from base 1. CDR1 KGHDR and CDR2 SFDVKD were looked up in the germline V gene. Sequencing instrument: Illumina NovaSeq 6000. Using 5'RACE with constant-segment primers, TCRalpha and TCRbeta cDNA libraries were constructed, with sample barcodes and unique molecular identifiers added in the process. RNA was extracted from every sample with Trizol reagent. The libraries were amplified in two PCR steps, and the second step added a second sample barcode and Illumina TruSeq adapters. Libraries were sequenced on an Illumina NovaSeq with 2 x 150 bp paired-end reads. On the study's bioinformatics: Reads were demultiplexed and collapsed into UMI-guided consensus sequences with migec v1.2.7. With mixcr v2.1.11, UMI consensuses were aligned to TRA and TRB V and J templates and assembled into clonotypes. Clonotypes were classified as expanded or contracted when called significant by both edgeR and NoisET, with noise models trained on biological replicates. For edgeR calls, the cutoffs were a false discovery rate-adjusted p below 0.01 and a log2 fold-change threshold of 1. As an exploratory analysis of dynamics, PCA with hierarchical clustering was applied to max-normalized trajectories of the 1000 most abundant clonotypes. Separately sequenced CD4+ and CD8+ repertoires were used to assign the CD4 or CD8 phenotype of responding clones. The public reads were run again by TCRdb, first through fastp at Q25 and then through MiXCR, and only productive beta chains were kept. CDR3 protein duplicates are merged, each entry listing the most common genes and DNA. The authors' filters were not applied to this entry. Across this sample there are 550,000 to 600,000 distinct CDR3 sequences, with about a fifth seen only once. The top ten clonotypes cover about 8.2% of the sample.

Ficoll-Paque density gradient centrifugation was the method used to isolate PBMCs. The sequence was collected from an adult woman who had mild COVID-19 (a few samples of this study predate the infection). The sample titles of this study are shuffled in the database, so cell type and time point are left out; the donor was told from shared clones. The sequencing sample was made of PBMCs or a T cell subset sorted from them (not recorded which). The V and J segments used are TRBV24-1 and TRBJ2-2, with 11 bases matching TRBD2. In nucleotides, the sequence is TGTGCCACCAGTGAACTAGCGGGAGCCTCCGGGGAGCTGTTTTTT. This yields the protein CATSELAGASGELFF.